The entry below describes one T cell receptor beta chain. Assay: immunoSEQ multiplex PCR; the TCRdb copy retains only in-frame clones and omits some. This sample has 100,000 to 150,000 clones, with approximately 94% found just once. This specimen comes from a study of cytomegalovirus exposure and HLA in healthy donors. Across the study: Later analysis reported that the roughly 110 validation repertoires shared the platform of the 650 to 700 first-cohort repertoires.

V trimming: 4 bases; J trimming: 2 bases; junction bases outside the gene matches: 3. Germline V gives CDR1 MNHNY, CDR2 SVGAGI (reference sequence). The CDR3 sequence is 14 residues long. The sequenced sample was PBMCs. This chain links TRBV6-6 with TRBJ2-7; 9 bases fit TRBD1. The receptor was isolated from a young man in good health and CMV-seronegative. The CDR3 bases are TGTGCCAGCAGTTTAGGACAGGGGACCTACGAGCAGTACTTC. Residues: CASSLGQGTYEQYF.